This is a list of T cell receptor beta chains from one sample in a study of vaccination and CD4 T cells after COVID-19. TCRdb re-called the PCR reads with MiXCR, one entry per CDR3 protein. The sample holds 8,800 or so distinct CDR3 sequences; about half are singletons and the top ten take 17%. Their antigen targets remain unknown. Sequencing input: CD4+ T cells from blood, cultured in vitro. All receptors come from a human donor in good health. CDR3s include the opening cysteine and the closing phenylalanine or tryptophan. The order of the fields is CDR3 DNA, CDR3 protein, D gene, clone size, V gene, J gene. A D gene is named only where the DNA matches it firmly. Not every row has a clone size; where given, it reads once, few, many or a size class.

CDR3nt: TGTGCCAGCAGCTTAGGGACCCACCAGGGAACTGGAAACACCATATATTTT; CDR3aa: CASSLGTHQGTGNTIYF; d_gene: NA; abundance: NA; v_gene: TRBV7-9; j_gene: TRBJ1-3
CDR3nt: TGTGCCAGCAGCTTAAGGCTGGGGGGTGAAGAGACCCAGTACTTC; CDR3aa: CASSLRLGGEETQYF; d_gene: NA; abundance: NA; v_gene: TRBV11-1; j_gene: TRBJ2-5
CDR3nt: TGTGCCAGTCGCATCGACAGTCATAGCAATCAGCCCCAGCATTTT; CDR3aa: CASRIDSHSNQPQHF; d_gene: NA; abundance: NA; v_gene: TRBV19; j_gene: TRBJ1-5
CDR3nt: TGTGCCAGCAGCTCCCCGATTAGAGAGGGGAGGGAGACCCAGTACTTC; CDR3aa: CASSSPIREGRETQYF; d_gene: NA; abundance: few; v_gene: TRBV7-8; j_gene: TRBJ2-5
CDR3nt: TGTGCCAGCAGCTCCCTCAAGCGGGAGGGCACAGATACGCAGTATTTT; CDR3aa: CASSSLKREGTDTQYF; d_gene: TRBD2; abundance: NA; v_gene: TRBV11-2; j_gene: TRBJ2-3
CDR3nt: TGTGCCAGCAGCTTTACAGACTCGTCACCCCTCCACTTT; CDR3aa: CASSFTDSSPLHF; d_gene: NA; abundance: few; v_gene: TRBV7-6; j_gene: TRBJ1-6
CDR3nt: TGTGCCAGTAGTATGCGACAGGTCCAAGATACGCAGTATTTT; CDR3aa: CASSMRQVQDTQYF; d_gene: NA; abundance: NA; v_gene: TRBV19; j_gene: TRBJ2-3
CDR3nt: TGCGCCAGCAGCCAAGGGGCTGGGAGCTCCTATAATTCACCCCTCCACTTT; CDR3aa: CASSQGAGSSYNSPLHF; d_gene: NA; abundance: NA; v_gene: TRBV4-1; j_gene: TRBJ1-6
CDR3nt: TGTGCCAGCAGCTTACGTGTAGTCGGCGGCCCCTACGAGCAGTACTTC; CDR3aa: CASSLRVVGGPYEQYF; d_gene: NA; abundance: NA; v_gene: TRBV7-9; j_gene: TRBJ2-7
CDR3nt: TGTGCCAGCAGTTTATTCCCAGGGGATACTGAAGCTTTCTTT; CDR3aa: CASSLFPGDTEAFF; d_gene: NA; abundance: NA; v_gene: TRBV12-3/TRBV12-4; j_gene: TRBJ1-1
CDR3nt: TGTGCCAGCAGCCAGGGACTAGCGGGGCCCCACGAGCAGTACTTC; CDR3aa: CASSQGLAGPHEQYF; d_gene: TRBD2; abundance: few; v_gene: TRBV7-9; j_gene: TRBJ2-7
CDR3nt: TGTGCCAGCAGCTTAGAGGTGTCCCGACTAGCGGGAGAGGCCGGGGAGCTGTTTTTT; CDR3aa: CASSLEVSRLAGEAGELFF; d_gene: TRBD2; abundance: few; v_gene: TRBV7-2; j_gene: TRBJ2-2
CDR3nt: TGTGCCAGCAGTGTATCAGAGGTTAATGAGCAGTTCTTC; CDR3aa: CASSVSEVNEQFF; d_gene: NA; abundance: NA; v_gene: TRBV6-1; j_gene: TRBJ2-1
CDR3nt: TGTGCCAGCAGCTCGCCTGGGCTGGGGCCGAACACTGAAGCTTTCTTT; CDR3aa: CASSSPGLGPNTEAFF; d_gene: NA; abundance: few; v_gene: TRBV11-1; j_gene: TRBJ1-1
CDR3nt: TGCAGTGCTAGTCCCCCTACAGGGGCCAATCAGCCCCAGCATTTT; CDR3aa: CSASPPTGANQPQHF; d_gene: TRBD1; abundance: NA; v_gene: TRBV20-1; j_gene: TRBJ1-5
CDR3nt: TGTGCCAGCAGGGCCGTCAGGGCCGGGGAGCTGTTTTTT; CDR3aa: CASRAVRAGELFF; d_gene: NA; abundance: NA; v_gene: TRBV6-1; j_gene: TRBJ2-2
CDR3nt: TGTGCCAGCTCACCGGGGCTAGGGGATAGCAATCAGCCCCAGCATTTT; CDR3aa: CASSPGLGDSNQPQHF; d_gene: NA; abundance: NA; v_gene: TRBV18; j_gene: TRBJ1-5
CDR3nt: TGCAGCGTTGAACTGGGACTTGCGTACACTGAAGCTTTCTTT; CDR3aa: CSVELGLAYTEAFF; d_gene: NA; abundance: NA; v_gene: TRBV29-1; j_gene: TRBJ1-1
CDR3nt: TGCAGTGCGAACAGGGGAGGCACTGAAGCTTTCTTT; CDR3aa: CSANRGGTEAFF; d_gene: TRBD1; abundance: few; v_gene: TRBV20-1; j_gene: TRBJ1-1
CDR3nt: TGTGCCAGCAGCTTGTACAGGGCGCAAAACATTCAGTACTTC; CDR3aa: CASSLYRAQNIQYF; d_gene: NA; abundance: few; v_gene: TRBV5-8; j_gene: TRBJ2-4
CDR3nt: TGTGCCAGCAGTTTCAAAGGGGAGGGACTCTACGAGCAGTACTTC; CDR3aa: CASSFKGEGLYEQYF; d_gene: TRBD2; abundance: NA; v_gene: TRBV27; j_gene: TRBJ2-7
CDR3nt: TGTGCCAGCAGCTCGCCGGGACTAGCGGTTTACGAGCAGTACTTC; CDR3aa: CASSSPGLAVYEQYF; d_gene: TRBD2; abundance: NA; v_gene: TRBV7-2; j_gene: TRBJ2-7
CDR3nt: TGTGCCAGCAGAGACCATAGGGGCACGCAGTATTTT; CDR3aa: CASRDHRGTQYF; d_gene: NA; abundance: few; v_gene: TRBV6-1; j_gene: TRBJ2-3
CDR3nt: TGTGCCAGTAGTACCCCGGGACAGGGATATCAGCCCCAGCATTTT; CDR3aa: CASSTPGQGYQPQHF; d_gene: TRBD1; abundance: NA; v_gene: TRBV19; j_gene: TRBJ1-5
CDR3nt: TGTGCCAGCACTGTACTAGCGGGAGGTTCCTACGAGCAGTACTTC; CDR3aa: CASTVLAGGSYEQYF; d_gene: TRBD2; abundance: few; v_gene: TRBV6-1; j_gene: TRBJ2-7
CDR3nt: TGTGCCAGCAGCCGAGTAGCGGGAACTAGCACAGATACGCAGTATTTT; CDR3aa: CASSRVAGTSTDTQYF; d_gene: TRBD2; abundance: NA; v_gene: TRBV7-6; j_gene: TRBJ2-3
CDR3nt: TGCGCCAGCAGAGCCGGGACTAGGGAAGAAGAGACCCAGTACTTC; CDR3aa: CASRAGTREEETQYF; d_gene: TRBD2; abundance: few; v_gene: TRBV5-1; j_gene: TRBJ2-5
CDR3nt: TGTGCCAGCAGCTTTGACATGAACACTGAAGCTTTCTTT; CDR3aa: CASSFDMNTEAFF; d_gene: NA; abundance: NA; v_gene: TRBV11-1; j_gene: TRBJ1-1
CDR3nt: TGCAGCGTTGGGGACAGGGCACTAACTGAAGCTTTCTTT; CDR3aa: CSVGDRALTEAFF; d_gene: TRBD1; abundance: few; v_gene: TRBV29-1; j_gene: TRBJ1-1